This TCR beta chain is from a study of blood T cells in healthy people across ages. The V end lost 4 bases, the J end lost 4 bases, and 10 bases lay between the germline ends. This CDR3 spans 12 amino acids. Germline CDR1 reads SQVTM; CDR2 reads ANQGSEA. Together with a sample-barcoded 5' primer, a J-beta primer mix was included in a second PCR lasting roughly 6 to 12 cycles. Each CDR3 protein gets one entry after TCRdb re-called the 5' RACE reads with MiXCR. The sample yields hundreds of thousands of distinct CDR3 sequences, approximately 53% seen once. The source is a middle-aged man in good health. Material for sequencing was blood. This rearrangement joins TRBV29-1 to TRBJ1-2; D remains unclear. The CDR3 sequence is CSVVGAFYGYTF. The CDR3 DNA sequence: TGCAGCGTTGTAGGTGCCTTCTATGGCTACACCTTC.